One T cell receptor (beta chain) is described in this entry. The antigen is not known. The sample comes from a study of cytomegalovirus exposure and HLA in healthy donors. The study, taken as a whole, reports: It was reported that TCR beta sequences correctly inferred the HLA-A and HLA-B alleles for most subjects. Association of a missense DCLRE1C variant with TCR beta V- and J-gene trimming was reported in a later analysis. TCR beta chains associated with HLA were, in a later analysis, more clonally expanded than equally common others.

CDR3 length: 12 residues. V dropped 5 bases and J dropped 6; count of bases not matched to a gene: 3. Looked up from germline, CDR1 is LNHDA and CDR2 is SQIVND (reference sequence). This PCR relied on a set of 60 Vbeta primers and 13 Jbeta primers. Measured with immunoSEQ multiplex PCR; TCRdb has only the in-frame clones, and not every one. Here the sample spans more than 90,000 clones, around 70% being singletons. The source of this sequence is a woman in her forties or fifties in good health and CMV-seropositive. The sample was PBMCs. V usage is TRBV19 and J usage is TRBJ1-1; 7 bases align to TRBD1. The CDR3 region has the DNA TGTGCCAGTAGTCTGGGGACAGCTGAAGCTTTCTTT. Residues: CASSLGTAEAFF.